This TCR beta chain was identified during a study of identifying expanded T cells in peripheral blood. During the collection period, no donor immune events like infections were recorded. Details on this clone: Its specificity is not known.

Findings and limits, study-wide: Clone count variance between approximately two-week samples rose with total template count. Differentially abundant clones: about 1.3 between replicates, 16.4 at roughly 2 weeks, less than 20 at four.

Germline lookup yields CDR1 GTSNPN and CDR2 SVGIG (reference sequence). V lost 2 bases to trimming and J lost 7 bases, with 12 bases between them. This CDR3 comprises 14 residues. Sequencing was performed with immunoSEQ multiplex PCR; in TCRdb, only in-frame clones are kept and a portion is missing. This table has about 94,000 clones, around 90% appearing once. The sequence derives from a person aged 18-69 years in good health. The sample comprised blood. The chain employs TRBV30 and TRBJ1-6; D is uncertain. CDR3 region: CAWSRDIINSPLHF. The DNA for the CDR3 is TGTGCCTGGAGTAGAGACATAATCAATTCACCCCTCCACTTT.